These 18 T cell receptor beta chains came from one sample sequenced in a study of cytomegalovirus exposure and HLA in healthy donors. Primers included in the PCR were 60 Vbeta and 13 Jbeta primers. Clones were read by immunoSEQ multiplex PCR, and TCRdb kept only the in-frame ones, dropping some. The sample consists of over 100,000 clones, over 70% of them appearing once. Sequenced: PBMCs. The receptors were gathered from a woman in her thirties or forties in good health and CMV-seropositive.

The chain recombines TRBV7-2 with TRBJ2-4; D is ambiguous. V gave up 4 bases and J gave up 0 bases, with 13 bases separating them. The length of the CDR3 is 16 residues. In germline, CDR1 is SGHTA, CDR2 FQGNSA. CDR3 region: CASSSYSQLAKNIQYF. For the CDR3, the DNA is TGTGCCAGCAGCTCCTACTCCCAACTAGCCAAAAACATTCAGTACTTC.

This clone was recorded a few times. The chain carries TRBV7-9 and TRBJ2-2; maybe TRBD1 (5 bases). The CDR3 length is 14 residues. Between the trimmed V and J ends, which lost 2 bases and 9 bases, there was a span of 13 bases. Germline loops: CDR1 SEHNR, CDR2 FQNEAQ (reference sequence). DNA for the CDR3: TGTGCCAGCAGCTTATCAGGGAAAGGCCGGGAGCTGTTTTTT. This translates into CASSLSGKGRELFF.

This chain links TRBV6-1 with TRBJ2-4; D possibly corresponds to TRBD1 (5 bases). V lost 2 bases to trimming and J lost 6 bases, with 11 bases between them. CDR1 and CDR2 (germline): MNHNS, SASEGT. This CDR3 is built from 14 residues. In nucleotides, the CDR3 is TGTGCCAGCAGTGAAACGGCAGGGCGAAACATTCAGTACTTC. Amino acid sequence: CASSETAGRNIQYF.

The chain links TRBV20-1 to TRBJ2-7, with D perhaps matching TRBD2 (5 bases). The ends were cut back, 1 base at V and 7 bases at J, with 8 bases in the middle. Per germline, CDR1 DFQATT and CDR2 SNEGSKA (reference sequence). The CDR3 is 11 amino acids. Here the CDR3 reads CSARAPGEQYF. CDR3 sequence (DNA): TGCAGTGCTAGAGCCCCGGGAGAGCAGTACTTC.

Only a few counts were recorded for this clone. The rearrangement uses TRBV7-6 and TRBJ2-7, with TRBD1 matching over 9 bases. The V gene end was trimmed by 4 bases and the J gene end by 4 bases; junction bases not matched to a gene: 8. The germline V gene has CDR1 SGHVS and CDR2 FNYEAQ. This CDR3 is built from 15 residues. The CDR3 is CASSSGTGKRYEQYF. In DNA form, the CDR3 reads TGTGCCAGCAGCTCCGGGACAGGGAAGAGGTACGAGCAGTACTTC.

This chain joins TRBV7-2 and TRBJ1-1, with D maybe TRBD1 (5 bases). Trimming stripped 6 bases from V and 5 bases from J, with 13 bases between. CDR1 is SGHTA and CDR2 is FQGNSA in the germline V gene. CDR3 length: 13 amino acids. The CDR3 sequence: CASREGRATEAFF. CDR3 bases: TGTGCCAGCAGGGAAGGCAGGGCAACTGAAGCTTTCTTT.

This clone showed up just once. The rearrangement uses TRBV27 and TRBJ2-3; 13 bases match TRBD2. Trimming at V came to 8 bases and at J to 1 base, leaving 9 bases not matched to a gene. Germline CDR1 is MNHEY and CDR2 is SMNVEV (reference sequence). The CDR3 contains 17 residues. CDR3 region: CASLRLAGGLGTDTQYF. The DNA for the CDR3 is TGTGCCAGCCTGCGACTAGCGGGGGGTCTCGGCACAGATACGCAGTATTTT.

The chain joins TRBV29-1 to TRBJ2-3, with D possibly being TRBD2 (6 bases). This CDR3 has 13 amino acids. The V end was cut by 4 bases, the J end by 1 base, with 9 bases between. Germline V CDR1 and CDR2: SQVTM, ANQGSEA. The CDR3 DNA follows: TGCAGCGTTGGCGGGGCCCGCACAGATACGCAGTATTTT. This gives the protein CSVGGARTDTQYF.

DNA for the CDR3: TGTGCCGGGACTCGCCGGGGGTCTGGAGCTAGCTATGGCTACACCTTC. This sequence encodes CAGTRRGSGASYGYTF. This sequence joins TRBV30 and TRBJ1-2, with D possibly TRBD1 on 5 matching bases. V was cut by 8 bases and J by 4 bases, with 26 bases left in between. The CDR3 spans 16 residues. Germline V gene data show CDR1 as GTSNPN and CDR2 as SVGIG (reference sequence).

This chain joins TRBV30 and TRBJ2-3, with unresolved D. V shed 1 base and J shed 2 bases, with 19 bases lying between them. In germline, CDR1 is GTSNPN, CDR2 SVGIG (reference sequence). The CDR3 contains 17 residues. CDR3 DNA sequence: TGTGCCTGGAGTGAAACCCTCCTAACCCTCACCACAGATACGCAGTATTTT. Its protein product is CAWSETLLTLTTDTQYF.

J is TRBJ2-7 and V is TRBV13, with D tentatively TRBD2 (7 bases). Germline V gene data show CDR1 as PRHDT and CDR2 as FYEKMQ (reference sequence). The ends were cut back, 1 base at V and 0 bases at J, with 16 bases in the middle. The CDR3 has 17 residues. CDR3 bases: TGTGCCAGCAGCTTAGACCGCTTGGCGGGGGCCTCCTACGAGCAGTACTTC. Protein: CASSLDRLAGASYEQYF.

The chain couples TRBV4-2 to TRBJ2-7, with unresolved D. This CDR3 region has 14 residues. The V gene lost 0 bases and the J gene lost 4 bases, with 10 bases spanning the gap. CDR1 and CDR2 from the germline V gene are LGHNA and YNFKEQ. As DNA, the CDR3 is TGTGCCAGCAGCCAAGATCCCACTACTTACGAGCAGTACTTC. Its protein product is CASSQDPTTYEQYF.

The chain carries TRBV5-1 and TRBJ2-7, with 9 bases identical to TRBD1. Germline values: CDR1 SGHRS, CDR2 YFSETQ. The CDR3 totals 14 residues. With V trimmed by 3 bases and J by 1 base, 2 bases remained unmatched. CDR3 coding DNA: TGCGCCAGCAGCTCCGGGACAGGGTCCTACGAGCAGTACTTC. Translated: CASSSGTGSYEQYF.

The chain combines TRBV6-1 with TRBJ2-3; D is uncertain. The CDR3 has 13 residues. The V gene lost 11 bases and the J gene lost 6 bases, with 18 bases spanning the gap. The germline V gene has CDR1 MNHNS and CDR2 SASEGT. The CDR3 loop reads CASDRYPGDTQYF. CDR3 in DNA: TGTGCCTCGGATCGGTATCCCGGGGATACGCAGTATTTT.

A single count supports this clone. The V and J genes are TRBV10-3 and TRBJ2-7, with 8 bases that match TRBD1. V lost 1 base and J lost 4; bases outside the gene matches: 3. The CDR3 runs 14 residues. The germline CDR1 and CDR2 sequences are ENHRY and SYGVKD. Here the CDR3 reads CAISEFGQGYEQYF. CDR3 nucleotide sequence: TGTGCCATCAGTGAGTTTGGACAGGGATACGAGCAGTACTTC.

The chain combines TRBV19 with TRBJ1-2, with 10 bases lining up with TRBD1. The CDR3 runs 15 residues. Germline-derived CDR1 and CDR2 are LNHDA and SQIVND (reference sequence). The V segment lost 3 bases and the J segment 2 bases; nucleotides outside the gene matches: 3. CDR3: CASSIRGQGNYGYTF. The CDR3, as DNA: TGTGCCAGTAGTATTAGGGGACAGGGGAACTATGGCTACACCTTC.

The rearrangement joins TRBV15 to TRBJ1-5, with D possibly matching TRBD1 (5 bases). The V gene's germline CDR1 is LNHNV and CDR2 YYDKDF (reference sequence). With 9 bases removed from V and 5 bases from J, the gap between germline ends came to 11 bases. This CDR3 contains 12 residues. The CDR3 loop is CATQAPDQPQHF. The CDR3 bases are TGTGCCACACAGGCGCCTGATCAGCCCCAGCATTTT.

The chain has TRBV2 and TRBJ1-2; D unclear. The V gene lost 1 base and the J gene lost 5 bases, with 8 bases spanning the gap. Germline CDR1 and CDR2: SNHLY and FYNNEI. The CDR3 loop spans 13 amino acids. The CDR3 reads CASSEEQSYGYTF. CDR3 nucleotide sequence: TGTGCCAGCAGTGAAGAACAGTCATATGGCTACACCTTC.